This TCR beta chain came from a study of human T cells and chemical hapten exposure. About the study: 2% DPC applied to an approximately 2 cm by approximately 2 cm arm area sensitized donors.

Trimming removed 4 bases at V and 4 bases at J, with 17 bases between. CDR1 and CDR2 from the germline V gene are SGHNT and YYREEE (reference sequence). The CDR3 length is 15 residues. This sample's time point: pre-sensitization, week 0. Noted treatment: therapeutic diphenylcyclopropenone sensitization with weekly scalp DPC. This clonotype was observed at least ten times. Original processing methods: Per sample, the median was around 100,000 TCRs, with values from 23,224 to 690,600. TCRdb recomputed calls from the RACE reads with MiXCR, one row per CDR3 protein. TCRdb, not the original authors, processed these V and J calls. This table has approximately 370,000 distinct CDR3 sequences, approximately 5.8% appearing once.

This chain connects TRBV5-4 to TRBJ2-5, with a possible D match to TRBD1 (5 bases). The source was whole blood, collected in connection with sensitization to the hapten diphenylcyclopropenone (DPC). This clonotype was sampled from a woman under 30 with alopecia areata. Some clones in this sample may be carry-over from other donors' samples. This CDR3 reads CASSNWGRNPETQYF. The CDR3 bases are TGTGCCAGCAGCAACTGGGGCAGGAACCCAGAGACCCAGTACTTC.